These T cell receptor beta chains were read from a single sample in a study of T cell repertoires in cytomegalovirus infection. TCRdb re-called the reads through MiXCR, storing one row per CDR3 protein. Altogether around 450,000 distinct CDR3 sequences are present, approximately 33% being singletons, with the ten largest covering approximately 13%. The sequencing input was PBMCs. These receptors were obtained from a human donor in good health (CMV status not recorded). Some clones in this sample may be carry-over from other donors' samples. The CDR3 runs from the conserved cysteine through the conserved F or W. A D gene is named only where the DNA matches it firmly. Part of the rows lack a size; the others show once, few, many or a class for expanded clones.

>TRBJ1-2|-|TRBV5-6|-|14
CASSFRQANYGYTF
TGTGCCAGCAGCTTCCGACAGGCTAACTATGGCTACACCTTC
>TRBJ2-5|many|TRBV7-2|-|15
CASSSRITNQETQYF
TGTGCCAGCAGCTCGCGGATTACCAACCAAGAGACCCAGTACTTC
>TRBJ1-2|few|TRBV14|-|14
CASSHGRPSYGYTF
TGTGCCAGCAGCCACGGCAGGCCCTCCTATGGCTACACCTTC
>TRBJ2-5|-|TRBV5-6|-|14
CASSSTETRETQYF
TGTGCCAGCAGCTCTACTGAGACGAGGGAGACCCAGTACTTC
>TRBJ2-7|-|TRBV28|-|16
CASSSPRQLPTYEQYF
TGTGCCAGCAGTTCCCCCCGACAGCTTCCAACCTACGAGCAGTACTTC
>TRBJ1-2|-|TRBV24-1|-|15
CATSDGTGRNYGYTF
TGTGCCACCAGTGATGGAACCGGGCGGAACTATGGCTACACCTTC
>TRBJ1-1|-|TRBV5-1|-|14
CASSLNSANTEAFF
TGCGCCAGCAGCTTAAACTCAGCGAACACTGAAGCTTTCTTT
>TRBJ2-7|many|TRBV7-8|TRBD2|16
CASSLSSGGPSYEQYF
TGTGCCAGCAGCTTGAGTAGCGGGGGGCCTTCCTACGAGCAGTACTTC
>TRBJ2-2|once|TRBV7-6|-|15
CASSWVGPGTGELFF
TGTGCCAGCAGCTGGGTCGGTCCGGGTACCGGGGAGCTGTTTTTT
>TRBJ2-7|-|TRBV7-9|-|11
CASSQASEQYF
TGTGCCAGCAGCCAAGCGTCGGAGCAGTACTTC
>TRBJ2-7|-|TRBV29-1|-|14
CSVEVNDSSYEQYF
TGCAGCGTTGAAGTAAATGACAGCTCCTACGAGCAGTACTTC
>TRBJ2-1|many|TRBV11-3|TRBD2|14
CASSRRGDYNEQFF
TGTGCCAGCAGCCGGCGGGGGGACTACAATGAGCAGTTCTTC
>TRBJ1-5|-|TRBV19|-|14
CASSTQTENHPQHF
TGTGCCAGTAGTACGCAGACTGAGAATCATCCCCAGCATTTT
>TRBJ1-5|-|TRBV7-9|-|13
CASSLSSRQPQHF
TGTGCCAGCAGCTTATCCAGCCGTCAGCCCCAGCATTTT
>TRBJ1-1|many|TRBV19|TRBD1|16
CASSNRGLGVNTEAFF
TGTGCCAGCAGTAACAGGGGACTTGGTGTGAACACTGAAGCTTTCTTT